Each of the 3 T cell receptor beta chains below was sequenced from the same sample in a study of cytomegalovirus exposure and HLA in healthy donors. The PCR had 60 Vbeta and 13 Jbeta primers. Here immunoSEQ multiplex PCR was the method, and the copy in TCRdb shows in-frame clones only, minus some. The table has approximately 180,000 clones, approximately 78% seen once. The sequenced material came from PBMCs. These receptors originate from a human donor in good health.

This clone occurred a few times. The rearrangement links TRBV10-2 to TRBJ1-2; TRBD1 aligns across 7 bases. V was pared by 3 bases and J by 2 bases, with 9 bases of the junction left unmatched. The CDR3 length is 16 residues. Germline-derived CDR1 and CDR2 are WSHSY and SAAADI. Written as DNA, the CDR3 is TGCGCCAGCAGTGATCACGCGGGACAGACGAACTATGGCTACACCTTC. This translates into CASSDHAGQTNYGYTF.

The gene calls are TRBV4-1 and TRBJ2-4; 7 bases line up with TRBD1. The germline CDR1 and CDR2 sequences are MGHRA and YSYEKL. The ends lost 8 bases at V and 9 bases at J; junction bases unmatched: 16. The CDR3 contains 15 residues. The CDR3 bases are TGCGCCAGCTCCACAAACAGCCAGGGGGTAGGCATTCAGTACTTC. Amino acid sequence: CASSTNSQGVGIQYF.

In its sample, this clone was seen once. The chain employs TRBV5-1 and TRBJ2-1; 8 positions agree with TRBD2. The germline V gene encodes CDR1 SGHRS and CDR2 YFSETQ. The junction had 18 bases not matched to a gene; V was cut back by 0 bases and J by 16 bases. The CDR3 spans 16 residues. The CDR3 DNA sequence: TGCGCCAGCAGCTTGGGGCCCCCGGGGGGGACGGGGGTTCCATTCTTC. It specifies CASSLGPPGGTGVPFF.